The 19 T cell receptor beta chains below come from one sample, sequenced in a study of Tregs in tolerant kidney transplant recipients. Recipient PBMCs carried a CFSE label and met irradiated graft donor PBMCs for five to seven days before FACS sorting. No antigens are known for them. Assay: immunoSEQ multiplex PCR; the TCRdb copy retains only in-frame clones and omits some. The sample carries about 8,300 clones, approximately 35% recorded once. The material was CD8+ T cells from blood cultured with allogeneic cells, obtained before the transplant. Receptors were obtained from a human patient who received a combined kidney and bone marrow transplant.

This sequence joins TRBV6-4 and TRBJ2-3; 11 positions agree with TRBD1. Per the germline V gene, CDR1 is MRHNA and CDR2 is SNTAGT. J was trimmed by 4 bases and V by 6 bases; bases with no gene match: 3. The length of the CDR3 is 14 residues. CDR3 amino acids: CASRPGQGADTQYF. The CDR3 nucleotides read TGTGCCAGCAGACCGGGACAGGGGGCAGATACGCAGTATTTT.

Relative to its sample, this clone is medium-sized. The rearrangement joins TRBV11-2 to TRBJ2-7; 8 bases are shared with TRBD1. Looked up from germline, CDR1 is SGHAT and CDR2 is FQNNGV. The CDR3 length is 14 residues. The ends lost 5 bases at V and 3 bases at J; junction bases unmatched: 6. The CDR3 nucleotides read TGTGCCAGCAGCAGCCGGGACAGGTTCTACGAGCAGTACTTC. Translating it yields CASSSRDRFYEQYF.

This clone was seen only once. The chain combines TRBV6-1 with TRBJ1-1; 11 bases agree with TRBD1. The CDR3 loop spans 16 amino acids. In germline, CDR1 is MNHNS, CDR2 SASEGT. J was trimmed by 6 bases and V by 2 bases; bases with no gene match: 8. The CDR3 DNA is TGTGCCAGCAGTGAATGGGGACAGGGGGGGTGGGCTGAAGCTTTCTTT. As protein: CASSEWGQGGWAEAFF.

This clone was counted only a few times. J is TRBJ2-7 and V is TRBV6-6, with a possible D match to TRBD1 (6 bases). The CDR3 totals 15 residues. The V gene's germline CDR1 is MNHNY and CDR2 SVGAGI (reference sequence). V shed 2 bases and J shed 2 bases, with 13 bases lying between them. CDR3 residues: CASSYRAGAAYEQYF. The DNA for the CDR3 is TGTGCCAGCAGTTACAGGGCAGGGGCAGCCTACGAGCAGTACTTC.

By share, this clone ranks as medium-sized (0.01 to 0.1%). V gene TRBV6-1 combines with J gene TRBJ2-2, with 11 bases lining up with TRBD1. With 8 bases clipped from V and 8 bases from J, the junction kept 10 bases outside the gene matches. CDR3 length equals 15 residues. Germline CDR1 is MNHNS and CDR2 is SASEGT. CDR3 region: CASVGGTGGWGELFF. For the CDR3, the DNA is TGTGCCAGCGTCGGCGGGACAGGGGGTTGGGGGGAGCTGTTTTTT.

The V gene is TRBV5-1, the J gene TRBJ1-1, with 9 bases lining up with TRBD1. V lost 3 bases to trimming and J lost 4 bases; unmatched junction nucleotides: 4. The CDR3 totals 14 residues. Germline-derived CDR1 and CDR2 are SGHRS and YFSETQ. This CDR3 reads CASSYTGGSTEAFF. CDR3 sequence (DNA): TGCGCCAGCAGCTATACAGGGGGCAGCACTGAAGCTTTCTTT.

This clone has only a few counts. The same CDR3 is also encoded by other DNA sequences in this sample. J is TRBJ1-6 and V is TRBV6-5; possible D gene TRBD1, 5 bases. Germline CDR1 MNHEY, CDR2 SVGAGI. V was shortened by 4 bases and J by 9 bases, with 16 bases between the two germline ends. This CDR3 comprises 15 residues. In nucleotides, the CDR3 is TGTGCCAGCAGTTCTTTTCAGGGTATATTTTCACCCCTCCACTTT. Amino acid sequence: CASSSFQGIFSPLHF.

This chain joins TRBV27 and TRBJ1-1; D is ambiguous. V shed 5 bases and J shed 0 bases, with 10 bases lying between them. The CDR3 runs to 14 residues. Germline V gives CDR1 MNHEY, CDR2 SMNVEV (reference sequence). CDR3 sequence (DNA): TGTGCCAGCAGTCTATGGAGGATGAACACTGAAGCTTTCTTT. Residues: CASSLWRMNTEAFF.

The chain carries TRBV9 and TRBJ2-3, with D possibly matching TRBD2 (5 bases). The CDR3 runs to 15 residues. Germline V gene sequence: CDR1 SGDLS, CDR2 YYNGEE. Trimming stripped 1 base from V and 6 bases from J, with 15 bases between. CDR3 coding DNA: TGTGCCAGCAGCGTAAGCGGACTGACAATGGATACGCAGTATTTT. It is translated as CASSVSGLTMDTQYF.

This clone was found a few times. The chain employs TRBV27 and TRBJ2-5, with D tentatively TRBD2 (7 bases). The CDR3 contains 16 residues. The germline CDR1 and CDR2 sequences are MNHEY and SMNVEV (reference sequence). The germline V and J ends were trimmed by 4 bases and 2 bases, with 17 bases remaining between them. CDR3 DNA: TGTGCCAGCAGTTGGGGGGCTAGCGGATATCAAGAGACCCAGTACTTC. Translating it yields CASSWGASGYQETQYF.

This clone has a handful of counts. The chain employs TRBV18 and TRBJ2-5; perhaps TRBD2 as D (5 bases). CDR1 is KGHSH, CDR2 LQKENI, per germline. V dropped 3 bases and J dropped 2 bases, with 13 bases sitting between them. The CDR3 is 15 residues long. The CDR3 sequence: CASSPTSGVQETQYF. The CDR3, as DNA: TGTGCCAGCTCACCCACCTCCGGGGTACAAGAGACCCAGTACTTC.

This rearrangement joins TRBV4-1 to TRBJ2-7; no definite D call. Trimming pared 1 base from V and 1 base from J, leaving 11 bases between. Germline V lookup: CDR1 MGHRA, CDR2 YSYEKL. The CDR3 is 15 amino acids. For the CDR3, the DNA is TGCGCCAGCAGCCAAGGGTCCCAGGCTTCCTACGAGCAGTACTTC. This encodes CASSQGSQASYEQYF.

By sample share, this clone is medium-sized. This chain uses TRBV19 with TRBJ2-7; TRBD1 matches 8 bases. There are 15 residues in the CDR3. The V gene's germline CDR1 is LNHDA and CDR2 SQIVND (reference sequence). V lost 3 bases and J lost 7; bases outside the gene matches: 11. Here the CDR3 reads CASSIGGQGSGEQYF. The CDR3 DNA sequence: TGTGCCAGTAGTATTGGCGGACAGGGTTCAGGGGAGCAGTACTTC.

There are a few counts of this clone. The CDR3 sequence: CASRDKTSGSYEQYF. The CDR3 coding sequence is TGTGCCAGCAGGGACAAGACTAGCGGCTCCTACGAGCAGTACTTC. This chain links TRBV7-9 with TRBJ2-7; 9 bases are a match to TRBD2. The CDR3 is made up of 15 amino acids. The V segment lost 6 bases and the J segment 0 bases; nucleotides outside the gene matches: 6. Germline V gives CDR1 SEHNR, CDR2 FQNEAQ (reference sequence).

The genes are TRBV7-9 and TRBJ2-7; 7 nucleotides match TRBD2. This CDR3 is 14 amino acids long. Unmatched junction bases numbered 4, after V lost 5 bases and J lost 0 bases. The germline CDR1 and CDR2 sequences are SEHNR and FQNEAQ (reference sequence). CDR3 loop: CASSPRDYSYEQYF. The CDR3 DNA reads TGTGCCAGCAGCCCCCGGGACTACTCCTACGAGCAGTACTTC.

This clone has a handful of counts. The chain is built from TRBV27 and TRBJ2-2; a possible D gene is TRBD1 (6 bases). Germline V gives CDR1 MNHEY, CDR2 SMNVEV (reference sequence). This CDR3 has 15 residues. Trimming shortened V by 5 bases and J by 1 base, and 11 bases separated the two germline ends. CDR3 residues: CASSQDRWNTGELFF. CDR3 nucleotide sequence: TGTGCCAGCAGTCAAGACAGGTGGAACACCGGGGAGCTGTTTTTT.

In this sample, this clone turned up a few times. V is TRBV27 and J is TRBJ2-1; D may be TRBD1 (5 bases). Germline V CDR1 and CDR2: MNHEY, SMNVEV (reference sequence). The CDR3 runs to 12 residues. V gave up 5 bases and J gave up 7 bases, with 9 bases separating them. CDR3 sequence (DNA): TGTGCCAGCAGTACTACAGGAAATGAGCAGTTCTTC. It translates to CASSTTGNEQFF.

J is TRBJ1-1 and V is TRBV7-2; TRBD1 agrees at 7 bases. The germline V gene encodes CDR1 SGHTA and CDR2 FQGNSA. There are 14 residues in the CDR3. V was pared by 4 bases and J by 0 bases, with 2 bases of the junction left unmatched. In DNA, the CDR3 is TGTGCCAGCAGCTACAGGGGCATGAACACTGAAGCTTTCTTT. Its protein product is CASSYRGMNTEAFF.

The chain combines TRBV4-3 with TRBJ1-2; possible D gene TRBD1, 6 bases. Trimming removed 8 bases at V and 2 bases at J, with 18 bases between. Germline lookup yields CDR1 LGHNA and CDR2 YSLEER. The CDR3 has 15 residues. In DNA, the CDR3 is TGCGCCAGCGAGCCAATACGCCAGGGGAACTATGGCTACACCTTC. It is translated as CASEPIRQGNYGYTF.